One sample yielded the 15 T cell receptor beta chains listed below, sequenced in a study of shared clonotypes between healthy human individuals. Sequencing was performed with immunoSEQ multiplex PCR; in TCRdb, only in-frame clones are kept and a portion is missing. This sample has about 2.3 million clones, with under 95% found just once. Sequencing input: naive CD4+ T cells from PBMCs. Documented subset: CD45RA+ positively selected. These receptor sequences come from a man aged 18-30 years in good health. Some clones in this sample may be carry-over from other donors' samples.

As to this clone: Other nucleotide sequences in the sample specify the same CDR3. The chain uses TRBV18 and TRBJ2-7, with D perhaps matching TRBD2 (5 bases). Germline CDR1 and CDR2: KGHSH and LQKENI. The CDR3 has 15 residues. The V end lost 1 base, the J end lost 0 bases, and 10 bases lay between the germline ends. The CDR3 coding sequence is TGTGCCAGCTCACCACGCGTTGGGAGCTCCTACGAGCAGTACTTC. Translated, it gives CASSPRVGSSYEQYF.

On this clone: Being one base from a much bigger clone, this may be a read error. This sample also contains other DNA sequences that code for the same CDR3. V and J are TRBV7-2 and TRBJ1-5; D unclear. Germline lookup yields CDR1 SGHTA and CDR2 FQGNSA. The length of the CDR3 is 11 residues. V gave up 1 base and J gave up 6 bases, with 1 base separating them. CDR3 amino acids: CASSLGQPQHF. DNA for the CDR3: TGTGCCAGCAGCTTAGGTCAGCCCCAGCATTTT.

The V and J genes are TRBV5-1 and TRBJ2-3; no clear D. CDR1 and CDR2 from the germline V gene are SGHRS and YFSETQ. V was pared by 0 bases and J by 2 bases, with 10 bases between. This CDR3 is 15 amino acids long. The CDR3, as DNA: TGCGCCAGCAGCTTGGTACCCAGATCCACAGATACGCAGTATTTT. Translating it yields CASSLVPRSTDTQYF.

This rearrangement joins TRBV5-1 to TRBJ1-4; 7 positions match TRBD1. In germline, CDR1 is SGHRS, CDR2 YFSETQ. This CDR3 has 13 amino acids. After removal of 0 bases from V and 10 bases from J, the junction contained 3 bases not matched to a gene. CDR3 DNA: TGCGCCAGCAGCTTGGCCCAGGGGGGAAAACTGTTTTTT. This codes for CASSLAQGGKLFF.

The chain uses TRBV2 and TRBJ1-5, with D possibly being TRBD1 (6 bases). The CDR3 totals 16 residues. The V end was cut by 6 bases, the J end by 1 base, with 16 bases between. CDR1 is SNHLY, CDR2 FYNNEI, per germline. In DNA, the CDR3 is TGTGCCAGCAGGGGAGGGCGGGGGCGAAGCAATCAGCCCCAGCATTTT. Its translation is CASRGGRGRSNQPQHF.

The chain joins TRBV18 to TRBJ1-4; D is possibly TRBD1 (6 bases). The V gene lost 5 bases and the J gene lost 6 bases, with 10 bases spanning the gap. Germline values: CDR1 KGHSH, CDR2 LQKENI. The length of the CDR3 is 13 residues. The chain's CDR3 is CASSGTWDEKLFF. In DNA, the CDR3 is TGTGCCAGCTCAGGGACATGGGATGAAAAACTGTTTTTT.

V usage is TRBV25-1 and J usage is TRBJ1-2; D is unresolved. V dropped 1 base and J dropped 4 bases, with 7 bases sitting between them. CDR3 size: 13 residues. Germline lookup yields CDR1 MGHDK and CDR2 SYGVNS. DNA of the CDR3: TGTGCCAGCAGTGAATTGGAAAGCTATGGCTACACCTTC. Translated: CASSELESYGYTF.

V gene TRBV7-2 combines with J gene TRBJ2-7, with a possible D match to TRBD2 (6 bases). This CDR3 contains 16 residues. Trimming stripped 0 bases from V and 4 bases from J, with 16 bases between. The germline gives CDR1 SGHTA, CDR2 FQGNSA. CDR3 residues: CASSLAATARGYEQYF. CDR3 in DNA: TGTGCCAGCAGCTTAGCGGCAACGGCCCGGGGGTACGAGCAGTACTTC.

This chain uses TRBV5-1 with TRBJ2-5, with D perhaps matching TRBD1 or TRBD2 (6 bases each). This CDR3 spans 15 amino acids. The V end lost 2 bases, the J end lost 5 bases, and 16 bases lay between the germline ends. Per germline, CDR1 SGHRS and CDR2 YFSETQ. DNA for the CDR3: TGCGCCAGCAGCTTAACTTTGGGGGGCGCCGAGACCCAGTACTTC. This encodes CASSLTLGGAETQYF.

The chain joins TRBV19 to TRBJ1-4; a possible D gene is TRBD1 (6 bases). Trimming cost V 8 bases and J 8 bases, with 15 bases left between them. The CDR3 runs 13 residues. Looked up from germline, CDR1 is LNHDA and CDR2 is SQIVND (reference sequence). CDR3 amino acids: CASSQIGGEKLFF. CDR3 nucleotides: TGTGCCAGTTCCCAGATTGGGGGCGAAAAACTGTTTTTT.

V usage is TRBV6-5 and J usage is TRBJ1-1, with a possible D match to TRBD1 (5 bases). V lost 2 bases to trimming and J lost 9 bases, with 10 bases between them. The CDR3 has 12 residues. The V gene's germline CDR1 is MNHEY and CDR2 SVGAGI. CDR3 in DNA: TGTGCCAGCAGTTACCGGGTGGGGCAAGCTTTCTTT. It translates to CASSYRVGQAFF.

Regarding this clone: This sample includes further DNA sequences coding for the same CDR3. This chain links TRBV5-1 with TRBJ2-7; D is possibly TRBD1 or TRBD2 (5 bases each). The CDR3 spans 14 residues. V dropped 0 bases and J dropped 3 bases, with 10 bases sitting between them. The germline V gene has CDR1 SGHRS and CDR2 YFSETQ. The CDR3 sequence: CASSLAGTDYEQYF. CDR3 nucleotide sequence: TGCGCCAGCAGCTTGGCAGGGACCGACTACGAGCAGTACTTC.

The CDR3 reads CASRLANLNEQFF. The CDR3 coding sequence is TGTGCCAGTCGACTAGCGAACTTAAATGAGCAGTTCTTC. V and J are TRBV6-5 and TRBJ2-1; 8 bases map to TRBD2. The V segment lost 9 bases and the J segment 7 bases; nucleotides outside the gene matches: 8. The CDR3 spans 13 residues. Germline lookup yields CDR1 MNHEY and CDR2 SVGAGI.

This clone came up once. This sequence joins TRBV19 and TRBJ2-7; 8 bases fit TRBD1. This CDR3 is 13 amino acids long. V lost 10 bases and J lost 6; bases outside the gene matches: 11. Germline V gives CDR1 LNHDA, CDR2 SQIVND (reference sequence). The CDR3 sequence is CATWDRRLREQYF. CDR3 bases: TGTGCCACCTGGGACAGGAGACTACGCGAGCAGTACTTC.

V and J are TRBV5-1 and TRBJ2-6; maybe TRBD1 (5 bases). CDR1 and CDR2 (germline): SGHRS, YFSETQ. V lost 4 bases and J lost 2, with 13 bases in between. There are 16 residues in the CDR3. The CDR3 reads CASSPGGQTGANVLTF. DNA for the CDR3: TGCGCCAGCAGCCCGGGCGGACAAACTGGGGCCAACGTCCTGACTTTC.